The clone carrying this T cell receptor beta chain has more than one count but fewer than ten. CD4+CD45RO+CD25- cells were isolated as memory CD4+ T cells. Semi-nested PCR with Nested Universal Primer A followed constant-region reverse priming of full-length variable regions. TCRdb reprocessed the 5' RACE reads via MiXCR and lists one record per CDR3 protein. The data contain just under 65,000 distinct CDR3 sequences, 22% of them singletons. This CDR3 is 13 amino acids long. Germline V gene lookup returns CDR1 MNHNS and CDR2 SASEGT. The V and J ends lost 6 bases and 8 bases respectively, with 16 bases between them.

The sequence was obtained from a female donor with breast cancer. This chain links TRBV6-1 with TRBJ1-2, with D possibly matching TRBD1 (6 bases). The sequencing input was memory CD4+ T cells sorted from a lymph node. Indicated subset: memory CD4+ T cells, CD4+CD45RO+CD25-. This chain's CDR3 is CASSLRTGLGYTF. For the CDR3, the DNA is TGTGCCAGCAGCCTCAGAACAGGGTTAGGCTACACCTTC.